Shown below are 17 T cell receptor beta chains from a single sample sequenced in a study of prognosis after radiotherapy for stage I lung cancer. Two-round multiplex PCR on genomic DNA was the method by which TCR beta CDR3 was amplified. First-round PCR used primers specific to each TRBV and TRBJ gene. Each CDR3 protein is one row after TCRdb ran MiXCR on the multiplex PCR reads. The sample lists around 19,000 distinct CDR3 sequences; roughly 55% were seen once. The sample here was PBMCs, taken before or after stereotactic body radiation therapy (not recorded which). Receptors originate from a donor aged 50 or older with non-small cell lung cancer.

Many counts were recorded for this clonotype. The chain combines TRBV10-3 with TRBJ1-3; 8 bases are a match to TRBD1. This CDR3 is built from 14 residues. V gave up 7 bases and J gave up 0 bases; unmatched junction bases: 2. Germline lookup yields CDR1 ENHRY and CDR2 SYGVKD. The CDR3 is CAITQGGSGNTIYF. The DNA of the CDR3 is TGTGCCATCACACAGGGGGGCTCTGGAAACACCATATATTTT.

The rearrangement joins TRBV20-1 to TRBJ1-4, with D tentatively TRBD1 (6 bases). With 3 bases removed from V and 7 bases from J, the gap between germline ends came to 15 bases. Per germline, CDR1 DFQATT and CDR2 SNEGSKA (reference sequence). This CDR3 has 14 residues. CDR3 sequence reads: CSARVPGAGEKLFF. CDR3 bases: TGCAGTGCTAGGGTTCCGGGGGCAGGTGAAAAACTGTTTTTT.

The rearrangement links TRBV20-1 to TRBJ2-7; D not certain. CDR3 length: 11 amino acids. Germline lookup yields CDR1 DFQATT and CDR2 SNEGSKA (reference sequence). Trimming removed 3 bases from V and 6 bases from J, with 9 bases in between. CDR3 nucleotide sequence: TGCAGTGCTAGTCAAGCGATCGAGCAGTACTTC. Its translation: CSASQAIEQYF.

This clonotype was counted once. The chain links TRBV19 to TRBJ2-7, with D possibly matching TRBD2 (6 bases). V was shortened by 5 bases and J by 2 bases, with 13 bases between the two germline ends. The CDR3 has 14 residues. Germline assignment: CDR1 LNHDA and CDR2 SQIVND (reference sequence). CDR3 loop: CASSPRGGAYEQYF. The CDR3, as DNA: TGTGCCAGTAGTCCCCGGGGAGGTGCCTACGAGCAGTACTTC.

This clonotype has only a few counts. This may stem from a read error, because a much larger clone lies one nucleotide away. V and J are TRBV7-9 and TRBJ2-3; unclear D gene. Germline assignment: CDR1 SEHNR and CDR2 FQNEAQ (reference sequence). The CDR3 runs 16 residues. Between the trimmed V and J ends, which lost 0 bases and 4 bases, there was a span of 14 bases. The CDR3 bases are TGTGCCAGCAGCTTAGCTGGGGTCCTTGGGGCAGATACGCAGTATTTT. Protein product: CASSLAGVLGADTQYF. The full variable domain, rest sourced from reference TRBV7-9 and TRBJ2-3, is DTGVSQNPRHKITKRGQNVTFRCDPISEHNRLYWYRQTLGQGPEFLTYFQNEAQLEKSRLLSDRFSAERPKGSFSTLEIQRTEQGDSAMYLCASSLAGVLGADTQYFGPGTRLTVL.

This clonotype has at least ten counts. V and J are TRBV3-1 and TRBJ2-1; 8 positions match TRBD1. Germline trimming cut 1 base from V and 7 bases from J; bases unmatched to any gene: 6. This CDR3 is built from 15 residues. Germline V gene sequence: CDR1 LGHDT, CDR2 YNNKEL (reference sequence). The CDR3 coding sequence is TGTGCCAGCAGCCAAGGGGGGACAGGCCCTAATGAGCAGTTCTTC. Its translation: CASSQGGTGPNEQFF.

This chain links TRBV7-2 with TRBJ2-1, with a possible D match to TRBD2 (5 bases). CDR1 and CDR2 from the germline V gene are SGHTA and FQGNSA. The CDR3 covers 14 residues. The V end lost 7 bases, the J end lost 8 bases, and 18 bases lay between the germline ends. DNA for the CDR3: TGTGCCAGCATCTCTAGCTGGAGACTCTATGAGCAGTTCTTC. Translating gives CASISSWRLYEQFF.

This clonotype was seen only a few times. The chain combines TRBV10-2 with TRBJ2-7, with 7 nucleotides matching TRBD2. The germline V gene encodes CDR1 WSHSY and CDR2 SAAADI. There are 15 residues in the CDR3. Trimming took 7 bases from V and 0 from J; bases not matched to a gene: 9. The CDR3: CASINFGTTSYEQYF. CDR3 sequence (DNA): TGCGCCAGCATTAACTTCGGGACTACCTCCTACGAGCAGTACTTC.

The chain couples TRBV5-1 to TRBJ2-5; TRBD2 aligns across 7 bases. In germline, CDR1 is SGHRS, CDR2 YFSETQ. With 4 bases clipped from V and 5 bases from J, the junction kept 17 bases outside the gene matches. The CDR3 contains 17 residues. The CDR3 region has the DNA TGCGCCAGCAGCCCGGGGCGGGAGTTTAATGGTTTGGAGACCCAGTACTTC. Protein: CASSPGREFNGLETQYF.

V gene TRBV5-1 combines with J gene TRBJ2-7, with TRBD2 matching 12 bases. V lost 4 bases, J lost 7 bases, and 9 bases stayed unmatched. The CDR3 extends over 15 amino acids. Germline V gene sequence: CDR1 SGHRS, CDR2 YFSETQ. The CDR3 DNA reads TGCGCCAGCAGCCCTAGCGGGAGGGCCGCAGTTGAGCAGTACTTC. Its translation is CASSPSGRAAVEQYF.

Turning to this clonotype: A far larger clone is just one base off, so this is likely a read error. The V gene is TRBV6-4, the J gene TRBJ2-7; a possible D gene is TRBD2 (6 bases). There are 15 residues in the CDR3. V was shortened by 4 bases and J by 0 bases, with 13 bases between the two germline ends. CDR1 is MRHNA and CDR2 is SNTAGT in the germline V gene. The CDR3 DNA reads TGTGCCAGCAGTGGAGGCGGGACCAGCTCCTACGAGCAGTACTTC. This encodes CASSGGGTSSYEQYF.

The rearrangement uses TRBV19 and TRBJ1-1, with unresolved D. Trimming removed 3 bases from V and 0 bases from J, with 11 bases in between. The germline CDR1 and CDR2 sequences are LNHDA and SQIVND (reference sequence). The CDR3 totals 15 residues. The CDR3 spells CASSIRQALNTEAFF. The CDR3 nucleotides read TGTGCCAGTAGTATTCGGCAGGCCTTGAACACTGAAGCTTTCTTT.

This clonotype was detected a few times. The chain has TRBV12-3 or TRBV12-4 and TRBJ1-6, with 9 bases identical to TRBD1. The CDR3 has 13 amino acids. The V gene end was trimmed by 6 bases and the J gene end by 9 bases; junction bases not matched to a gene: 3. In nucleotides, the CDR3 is TGTGCCAGCAGCGACAGGGGGGTTTCACCCCTCCACTTT. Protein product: CASSDRGVSPLHF.

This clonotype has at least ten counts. The DNA for the CDR3 is TGTGCCAGCAGGCAGAAAGGGGGGAACACTGAAGCTTTCTTT. This encodes CASRQKGGNTEAFF. The chain couples TRBV2 to TRBJ1-1; D is possibly TRBD1 (6 bases). The ends were cut back, 6 bases at V and 1 base at J, with 12 bases in the middle. This CDR3 region has 14 residues. Germline CDR1 is SNHLY and CDR2 is FYNNEI.

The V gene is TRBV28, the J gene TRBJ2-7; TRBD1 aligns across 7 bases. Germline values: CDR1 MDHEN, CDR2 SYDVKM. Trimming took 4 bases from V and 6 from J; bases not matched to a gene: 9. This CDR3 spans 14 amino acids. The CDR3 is CASSWATGPGEQYF. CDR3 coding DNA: TGTGCCAGCAGTTGGGCGACAGGGCCGGGCGAGCAGTACTTC.

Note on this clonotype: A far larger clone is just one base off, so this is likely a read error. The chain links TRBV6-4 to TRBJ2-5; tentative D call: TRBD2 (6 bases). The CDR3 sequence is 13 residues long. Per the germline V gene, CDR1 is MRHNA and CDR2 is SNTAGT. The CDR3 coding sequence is TGTGCCAGCAGTAGGGAGGACCAAGAGACCAAGTACTTC. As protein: CASSREDQETKYF.

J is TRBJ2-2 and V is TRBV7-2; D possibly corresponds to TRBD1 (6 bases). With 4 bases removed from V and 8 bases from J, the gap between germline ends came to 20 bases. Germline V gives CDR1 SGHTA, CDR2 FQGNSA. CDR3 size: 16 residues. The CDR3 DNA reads TGTGCCAGCAGCTCCCTCAGGGGCGGCCCCGGGGGGGAGCTGTTTTTT. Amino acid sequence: CASSSLRGGPGGELFF.